These 21 T cell receptor beta chains came from one sample sequenced in a study of monozygotic twins with inflammatory bowel disease. One entry per CDR3 protein, without DNA, is what TCRdb gives after re-calling the 5' RACE reads. Its table lists fewer than 400,000 distinct CDR3 sequences. The source material was blood. These receptors were collected from a human donor with ulcerative colitis or Crohn's disease, or a healthy co-twin of an affected twin (not recorded which).

V is TRBV7-2 and J is TRBJ2-1. CDR1 and CDR2 (germline): SGHTA, FQGNSA. This CDR3 is built from 15 residues. CDR3 loop: CASSLDASSYNEQFF.

This chain links TRBV4-1 with TRBJ1-4. Germline assignment: CDR1 MGHRA and CDR2 YSYEKL. The CDR3 is made up of 14 amino acids. CDR3 residues: CASSQRSTGEKLFF.

This chain uses TRBV7-7 with TRBJ2-3; TCRdb returns TRBD1, unconfirmable since there is no DNA. Germline V gives CDR1 SSHAT, CDR2 FNYEAQ (reference sequence). The CDR3 has 14 residues. CDR3: CASSPGFSGDTQYF.

V and J are TRBV27 and TRBJ1-5. This CDR3 region has 13 residues. Per the germline V gene, CDR1 is MNHEY and CDR2 is SMNVEV (reference sequence). Here the CDR3 reads CASKFHGNQPQHF.

The chain is built from TRBV6-2 or TRBV6-3 and TRBJ1-2; the TCRdb call, TRBD1, lacks DNA for checking. Germline loops: CDR1 MNHEY, CDR2 SVGEGT. The CDR3 is 20 residues long. The CDR3 sequence is CASRPVIASMDIGSGYGYTF.

V is TRBV27 and J is TRBJ1-2; there is no DNA to check the TCRdb D call of TRBD1. Germline V gene data show CDR1 as MNHEY and CDR2 as SMNVEV (reference sequence). The CDR3 consists of 14 residues. CDR3 residues: CASSLYRGNYGYTF.

J is TRBJ2-7 and V is TRBV5-6. The CDR3 covers 14 residues. Looked up from germline, CDR1 is SGHDT and CDR2 is YYEEEE. CDR3: CASSFLQGPWEQYF.

The rearrangement joins TRBV29-1 to TRBJ2-1; lacking DNA, the TRBD2 call made by TCRdb goes unchecked. There are 14 residues in the CDR3. Germline loops: CDR1 SQVTM, CDR2 ANQGSEA. The CDR3 here is CSVRLAGGHNEQFF.

This rearrangement joins TRBV4-3 to TRBJ2-7; TCRdb returns TRBD1, unconfirmable since there is no DNA. CDR3 size: 15 residues. CDR1 is LGHNA and CDR2 is YSLEER in the germline V gene. CDR3 region: CASSQGGPYSYEQYF.

The V gene is TRBV6-1, the J gene TRBJ2-1; as DNA is missing, the TRBD2 call by TCRdb cannot be tested. Germline values: CDR1 MNHNS, CDR2 SASEGT. The CDR3 runs 15 residues. The CDR3 here is CASRSSGRHHNEQFF.

V is TRBV4-3 and J is TRBJ2-3. Looked up from germline, CDR1 is LGHNA and CDR2 is YSLEER. The CDR3 has 16 residues. CDR3 amino acids: CASSQEPGPRTDTQYF.

V is TRBV20-1 and J is TRBJ2-7; without DNA, the TCRdb call of TRBD2 cannot be checked. The length of the CDR3 is 15 residues. Germline CDR1 reads DFQATT; CDR2 reads SNEGSKA (reference sequence). CDR3 in amino acids: CSARDESRAGYEQYF.

The chain links TRBV6-2 or TRBV6-3 to TRBJ1-1. Germline loops: CDR1 MNHEY, CDR2 SVGEGT. The CDR3 runs 12 residues. CDR3 sequence reads: CASSPTDTEAFF.

The chain employs TRBV18 and TRBJ2-7; TCRdb picks TRBD2, but there is no DNA to check that call. The CDR3 consists of 16 residues. Per the germline V gene, CDR1 is KGHSH and CDR2 is LQKENI. The CDR3 here is CASSQGLAGGYYEQYF. Using reference TRBV18 and TRBJ2-7 for the parts outside the CDR3, the full variable domain is NAGVMQNPRHLVRRRGQEARLRCSPMKGHSHVYWYRQLPEEGLKFMVYLQKENIIDESGMPKERFSAEFPKEGPSILRIQQVVRGDSAAYFCASSQGLAGGYYEQYFGPGTRLTVT.

The V and J genes are TRBV6-5 and TRBJ2-1; TCRdb selects TRBD1, and the lack of DNA leaves this call unchecked. The CDR3 covers 17 residues. CDR1 is MNHEY and CDR2 is SVGAGI in the germline V gene. The CDR3 spells CASSYGLKGARYNEQFF.

The rearrangement joins TRBV27 to TRBJ2-7. The germline CDR1 and CDR2 sequences are MNHEY and SMNVEV (reference sequence). CDR3 size: 11 residues. CDR3 sequence reads: CASRLGYEQYF.

The chain recombines TRBV18 with TRBJ2-4; the TRBD2 assignment by TCRdb is unverifiable without DNA. The CDR3 is 13 residues long. Germline V gives CDR1 KGHSH, CDR2 LQKENI. The CDR3 sequence: CASSPKAAATLYF.

The CDR3 sequence is CASSYSSGSLAGQFF. The chain employs TRBV6-2 or TRBV6-3 and TRBJ2-1; TCRdb outputs TRBD2, but without DNA this stays unchecked. The V gene's germline CDR1 is MNHEY and CDR2 SVGEGT. The CDR3 contains 15 residues.

This sequence joins TRBV5-1 and TRBJ2-1. Per germline, CDR1 SGHRS and CDR2 YFSETQ. There are 12 residues in the CDR3. The CDR3 loop reads CASSFGRNEQFF.

The chain is built from TRBV20-1 and TRBJ2-3; absent DNA, TCRdb's TRBD2 call cannot be checked. The CDR3 length is 14 residues. Per germline, CDR1 DFQATT and CDR2 SNEGSKA (reference sequence). CDR3 sequence: CSARMAGGPDTQYF.

V gene TRBV28 combines with J gene TRBJ1-2. CDR1 is MDHEN, CDR2 SYDVKM, per germline. The CDR3 has 11 residues. The CDR3 spells CASAGDYGYTF.